The 23 T cell receptor beta chains in this list originate from one sample, sequenced in a study of T cells in Graves' hyperthyroidism and ophthalmopathy. TCR beta CDR3 regions were amplified from RNA transcripts. TCR CDR3 underwent first-round RT-PCR with the HTBI primer set. TCRdb re-analysed the multiplex PCR reads in MiXCR, keeping a single row per CDR3 protein. This sample has approximately 430,000 distinct CDR3 sequences, with more than 15% found just once. Sequencing used blood. The receptors derive from a woman aged 18-35 years with Graves' hyperthyroidism.

This sequence joins TRBV29-1 and TRBJ2-1; D is unresolved. CDR1 and CDR2 from the germline V gene are SQVTM and ANQGSEA. This CDR3 is 13 amino acids long. Deletions cut 2 bases from V and 7 bases from J, with 12 bases between. In nucleotides, the CDR3 is TGCAGCGTTGAATCCTCGTGGCGGAATGAGCAGTTCTTC. It is translated as CSVESSWRNEQFF.

This clonotype was seen ten or more times. The rearrangement uses TRBV12-3 or TRBV12-4 and TRBJ2-7; 8 bases are shared with TRBD2. There are 16 residues in the CDR3. Trimming cost V 3 bases and J 1 base; bases outside gene matches: 8. DNA for the CDR3: TGTGCCAGCAGTTTGACGGGAGGGCGGACTTCCTACGAGCAGTACTTC. It yields the protein CASSLTGGRTSYEQYF.

This clonotype was seen repeatedly, ten times or more. The chain combines TRBV12-3 or TRBV12-4 with TRBJ1-2; D call uncertain. Between the trimmed V and J ends, which lost 1 base and 0 bases, there was a span of 9 bases. The CDR3 totals 15 residues. The CDR3 DNA sequence: TGTGCCAGCAGTTTAGTCTCGGGTGCTAACTATGGCTACACCTTC. Encoded protein: CASSLVSGANYGYTF.

The chain recombines TRBV25-1 with TRBJ2-3, with D perhaps matching TRBD1 or TRBD2 (5 bases each). Germline values: CDR1 MGHDK, CDR2 SYGVNS. Trimming took 7 bases from V and 3 from J, leaving 17 bases between them. This CDR3 has 15 residues. The DNA for the CDR3 is TGTGCCAGCAAACTGGGGGTCGCGGTGACAGATACGCAGTATTTT. It specifies CASKLGVAVTDTQYF. The whole variable domain, filled in from reference TRBV25-1 and TRBJ2-3, reads EADIYQTPRYLVIGTGKKITLECSQTMGHDKMYWYQQDPGMELHLIHYSYGVNSTEKGDLSSESTVSRIRTEHFPLTLESARPSHTSQYLCASKLGVAVTDTQYFGPGTRLTVL.

This clonotype was seen repeatedly, ten times or more. The genes are TRBV12-3 or TRBV12-4 and TRBJ1-5; D gene ambiguous. The length of the CDR3 is 14 residues. The ends were cut back, 6 bases at V and 2 bases at J, with 11 bases in the middle. This chain's CDR3 is CASSLGAGNQPQHF. The CDR3 bases are TGTGCCAGCAGCTTGGGTGCAGGCAATCAGCCCCAGCATTTT.

This clonotype was detected ten times or more. J is TRBJ2-7 and V is TRBV28; 13 positions match TRBD2. Germline-derived CDR1 and CDR2 are MDHEN and SYDVKM. The V and J ends lost 8 bases and 3 bases, in that order; junction bases with no gene match: 10. This CDR3 is built from 16 residues. The CDR3 DNA is TGTGCCAGCGCGGGGACTAGCGGGAAGGTCGGCTACGAGCAGTACTTC. It yields the protein CASAGTSGKVGYEQYF.

The V gene is TRBV6-1, the J gene TRBJ2-1; 11 bases line up with TRBD2. Germline V lookup: CDR1 MNHNS, CDR2 SASEGT. This CDR3 has 16 amino acids. J gave up 4 bases and V 4 bases, and 6 bases lay outside the gene matches. CDR3 DNA: TGTGCCAGCAGTGCGATACTAGCGGGAGCTTACAATGAGCAGTTCTTC. Amino acid sequence: CASSAILAGAYNEQFF.

The chain carries TRBV6-2 or TRBV6-3 and TRBJ2-2; 9 nucleotides align to TRBD1. CDR3 length: 17 residues. From germline, CDR1 is MNHEY and CDR2 SVGEGT. V dropped 5 bases and J dropped 6; count of bases not matched to a gene: 13. The CDR3 spells CASSKTTGTGPPGELFF. The CDR3 DNA is TGTGCCAGCAGTAAGACAACCGGGACAGGGCCTCCCGGGGAGCTGTTTTTT.

Notes on this clonotype: This may come from a read error, since a much larger clone is one base off. V and J are TRBV20-1 and TRBJ2-1, with D tentatively TRBD2 (6 bases). The CDR3 contains 17 residues. CDR1 is DFQATT and CDR2 is SNEGSKA in the germline V gene (reference sequence). The CDR3 DNA reads as TGCAGTGCAGAGTCCCAGCGGGCTACCCCCACTTACAATGGGCAGTTCTTC. This gives the protein CSAESQRATPTYNGQFF.

This clonotype appeared many times. The rearrangement joins TRBV11-3 to TRBJ2-1, with D perhaps TRBD1 or TRBD2 (6 bases each). The CDR3 has 16 residues. Looked up from germline, CDR1 is SGHNT and CDR2 is YENEEA. Deletions cut 0 bases from V and 10 bases from J, with 19 bases between. CDR3 sequence reads: CASSLDRSSGGREQFF. As DNA, the CDR3 is TGTGCCAGCAGCTTAGATAGGAGTTCCGGGGGCAGGGAGCAGTTCTTC.

The table lists this clonotype with many counts. This chain connects TRBV2 to TRBJ2-7; 9 bases line up with TRBD2. The CDR3 loop spans 13 amino acids. The V and J ends lost 7 bases and 6 bases, in that order; junction bases with no gene match: 7. CDR1 and CDR2 from the germline V gene are SNHLY and FYNNEI. The CDR3 coding sequence is TGTGCCAGCATGCGCGCGGGAGGGCTCGAGCAGTACTTC. It encodes CASMRAGGLEQYF.

The CDR3, as DNA: TGTGCCAGCAGTTACCGAGGGGACGGGCATAATTCACCCCTCCACTTT. It is translated as CASSYRGDGHNSPLHF. The gene calls are TRBV6-9 and TRBJ1-6, with D possibly TRBD1 on 5 matching bases. CDR1 is MNHGY, CDR2 SVAAGI, per germline. CDR3 length equals 16 residues. V was trimmed by 3 bases and J by 5 bases, leaving 14 bases between them.

This clonotype was observed many times. The chain has TRBV11-2 and TRBJ1-2, with D hard to call. The germline V gene encodes CDR1 SGHAT and CDR2 FQNNGV. V was pared by 5 bases and J by 8 bases, with 12 bases between. The CDR3 extends over 12 amino acids. CDR3 region: CASSRHGFGYTF. In nucleotides, the CDR3 is TGTGCCAGCAGCCGCCATGGGTTCGGCTACACCTTC.

This chain connects TRBV14 to TRBJ2-1, with 7 nucleotides matching TRBD2. The germline V gene has CDR1 SGHDN and CDR2 FVKESK. Germline trimming cut 1 base from V and 9 bases from J; bases unmatched to any gene: 9. This CDR3 comprises 15 residues. The CDR3: CASSQVTPWGGEQFF. CDR3 in DNA: TGTGCCAGCAGCCAAGTGACCCCCTGGGGGGGTGAGCAGTTCTTC.

This clonotype was seen ten or more times. The chain is built from TRBV2 and TRBJ1-1; tentative D call: TRBD1 (6 bases). Looked up from germline, CDR1 is SNHLY and CDR2 is FYNNEI. Trimming removed 0 bases at V and 0 bases at J, with 11 bases between. The CDR3 runs to 16 residues. The CDR3 bases are TGTGCCAGCAGTGAAGCGAGGGGGGACTTGAACACTGAAGCTTTCTTT. Translated: CASSEARGDLNTEAFF.

The V and J genes are TRBV7-2 and TRBJ2-5; 10 bases line up with TRBD1. V lost 4 bases, J lost 2 bases, and 10 bases stayed unmatched. This CDR3 region has 17 residues. Germline CDR1 and CDR2: SGHTA and FQGNSA. DNA for the CDR3: TGTGCCAGCAGCTCATTCGCGGGACAGGGGCCACAAGAGACCCAGTACTTC. This translates into CASSSFAGQGPQETQYF.

This clonotype was detected ten times or more. J is TRBJ2-3 and V is TRBV5-5, with unresolved D. Per germline, CDR1 SGHKS and CDR2 YYEKEE (reference sequence). V was shortened by 4 bases and J by 4 bases, with 16 bases between the two germline ends. The CDR3 sequence is 15 residues long. The CDR3 is CASSKDQDGADTQYF. In DNA form, the CDR3 reads TGTGCCAGCAGCAAGGACCAAGATGGGGCAGATACGCAGTATTTT.

The V and J genes are TRBV3-1 and TRBJ2-7; D remains unclear. CDR3 length: 14 residues. Trimming removed 7 bases from V and 4 bases from J, with 17 bases in between. Germline V CDR1 and CDR2: LGHDT, YNNKEL (reference sequence). This CDR3 is CASTSTVNNYEQYF. The CDR3 nucleotides read TGTGCCAGCACTTCTACGGTCAATAATTACGAGCAGTACTTC.

The J gene is TRBJ1-5, the V gene TRBV10-2, with 7 nucleotides matching TRBD1. Germline CDR1 and CDR2: WSHSY and SAAADI. This CDR3 comprises 14 residues. V lost 6 bases, J lost 4 bases, and 6 bases stayed unmatched. The CDR3 region is CASSVGTANQPQHF. CDR3 nucleotides: TGCGCCAGCAGCGTAGGGACAGCGAATCAGCCCCAGCATTTT.

The rearrangement uses TRBV20-1 and TRBJ2-7, with TRBD1 as a possible D gene (6 bases). The germline gives CDR1 DFQATT, CDR2 SNEGSKA (reference sequence). With 3 bases removed from V and 3 bases from J, the gap between germline ends came to 12 bases. The length of the CDR3 is 13 residues. The CDR3 bases are TGCAGTGCTAGTGATGCCAGGGGCTACGAGCAGTACTTC. It yields the protein CSASDARGYEQYF.

This clonotype was seen ten or more times. V usage is TRBV5-1 and J usage is TRBJ1-1; TRBD1 matches at 7 bases. Germline CDR1 is SGHRS and CDR2 is YFSETQ. This CDR3 contains 12 residues. The J segment lost 10 bases and the V segment lost 2 bases, leaving 5 bases of the junction unmatched. Here the CDR3 DNA reads TGCGCCAGCAGCTTTGACAGGGCGGTAGCTTTCTTT. Translation: CASSFDRAVAFF. Filled out from reference TRBV5-1 and TRBJ1-1, the complete variable domain reads KAGVTQTPRYLIKTRGQQVTLSCSPISGHRSVSWYQQTPGQGLQFLFEYFSETQRNKGNFPGRFSGRQFSNSRSEMNVSTLELGDSALYLCASSFDRAVAFFGQGTRLTVV.

Ten or more counts support this clonotype. The rearrangement uses TRBV28 and TRBJ1-1, with 7 bases lining up with TRBD1. Trimming removed 2 bases from V and 5 bases from J; junction bases left unmatched: 8. This CDR3 is built from 15 residues. Germline CDR1 reads MDHEN; CDR2 reads SYDVKM. The CDR3 region is CASSLGGGGKTEAFF. CDR3 coding DNA: TGTGCCAGCAGTTTAGGAGGGGGCGGGAAAACTGAAGCTTTCTTT.

This clonotype was seen ten or more times. The genes are TRBV6-1 and TRBJ2-7; D is possibly TRBD2 (5 bases). The CDR3 consists of 11 residues. Between the trimmed V and J ends, which lost 5 bases and 6 bases, there was a span of 8 bases. Germline CDR1 and CDR2: MNHNS and SASEGT. The CDR3 bases are TGTGCCAGCAGTTACCGGGGCGAGCAGTACTTC. Translated: CASSYRGEQYF.